This T cell receptor beta chain came from a study of technical replicates of blood from a few donors. This CDR3 region has 17 residues. J lost 2 bases, V lost 0 bases, and 8 bases had no gene match. Germline V gene data show CDR1 as SGHRS and CDR2 as YFSETQ. Some clones are missing from TCRdb's copy, which holds only in-frame ones; the method was immunoSEQ multiplex PCR. Altogether about 75,000 clones are present, roughly 91% being singletons, with the ten largest covering around 0.34%. The V and J genes are TRBV5-1 and TRBJ2-1, with TRBD2 identical over 7 bases. Sequences were obtained from T cells isolated from PBMCs. The origin of this receptor is a human donor in good health. Some clones in this sample may be carry-over from other donors' samples. CDR3 protein: CASSLGPLGRAYNEQFF. Written as DNA, the CDR3 is TGCGCCAGCAGCTTGGGCCCGCTGGGGAGGGCCTACAATGAGCAGTTCTTC. The variable domain in full, with the rest retrieved from reference TRBV5-1 and TRBJ2-1, is KAGVTQTPRYLIKTRGQQVTLSCSPISGHRSVSWYQQTPGQGLQFLFEYFSETQRNKGNFPGRFSGRQFSNSRSEMNVSTLELGDSALYLCASSLGPLGRAYNEQFFGPGTRLTVL.